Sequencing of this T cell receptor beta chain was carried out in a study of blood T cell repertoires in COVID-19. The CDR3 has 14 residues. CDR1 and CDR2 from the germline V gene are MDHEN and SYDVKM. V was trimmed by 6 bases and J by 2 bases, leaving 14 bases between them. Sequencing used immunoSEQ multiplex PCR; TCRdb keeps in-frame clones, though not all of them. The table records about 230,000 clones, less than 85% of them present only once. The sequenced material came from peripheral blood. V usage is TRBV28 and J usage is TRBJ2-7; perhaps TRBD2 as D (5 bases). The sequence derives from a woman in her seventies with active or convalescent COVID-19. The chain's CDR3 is CASSPSGIPYEQYF. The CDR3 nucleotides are TGTGCCAGCAGCCCCTCCGGGATCCCCTACGAGCAGTACTTC.